A selection of T cell receptor beta chains follows, all from one sample in a study of T cells in Graves' hyperthyroidism and ophthalmopathy. MiXCR, run by TCRdb on the multiplex PCR reads, gives a single entry per CDR3 protein. The repertoire holds more than 550,000 distinct CDR3 sequences, with 17% as singletons. Sequencing input: blood. All receptors derive from a man aged 45-65 years with Graves' hyperthyroidism. The CDR3 runs from the conserved cysteine through the conserved F or W. The order of the fields is V gene, J gene, clone size, D gene, CDR3 protein, CDR3 DNA. A D gene is named only where the DNA matches it firmly. Clone size, where shown, is once, few, many, or a class for clones that have expanded.

v_call: TRBV28
j_call: TRBJ2-7
clone_size: many
d_call: TRBD1
cdr3_aa: CASSFRDRPAYEQYF
cdr3_nt: TGTGCCAGCAGTTTTCGGGACAGGCCAGCCTACGAGCAGTACTTC

v_call: TRBV30
j_call: TRBJ2-7
clone_size: many
d_call: TRBD1
cdr3_aa: CAWTGTGFYEQYF
cdr3_nt: TGTGCCTGGACCGGGACAGGGTTCTACGAGCAGTACTTC

v_call: TRBV7-3
j_call: TRBJ1-2
clone_size: few
d_call: TRBD1
cdr3_aa: CASSPGGASGYTF
cdr3_nt: TGTGCCAGCAGCCCAGGGGGCGCGAGCGGCTACACCTTC

v_call: TRBV20-1
j_call: TRBJ2-7
clone_size: few
d_call: TRBD1
cdr3_aa: CSARSAGGTEQYF
cdr3_nt: TGCAGTGCTAGGTCGGCAGGGGGCACCGAGCAGTACTTC

v_call: TRBV7-9
j_call: TRBJ1-5
clone_size: many
d_call: TRBD1
cdr3_aa: CASSLQGGDHQPQHF
cdr3_nt: TGTGCCAGCAGCTTACAGGGGGGGGATCATCAGCCCCAGCATTTT

v_call: TRBV20-1
j_call: TRBJ2-1
clone_size: .
d_call: .
cdr3_aa: CSARLHRRWDNEQFF
cdr3_nt: TGCAGTGCTAGATTACACCGGCGCTGGGACAATGAGCAGTTCTTC

v_call: TRBV2
j_call: TRBJ2-1
clone_size: many
d_call: TRBD1
cdr3_aa: CASSRDRYNEQFF
cdr3_nt: TGTGCCAGCAGTCGGGACAGATACAATGAGCAGTTCTTC

v_call: TRBV10-2
j_call: TRBJ2-5
clone_size: many
d_call: TRBD2
cdr3_aa: CASSEFRLAGETQYF
cdr3_nt: TGCGCCAGCAGTGAGTTTCGGCTAGCGGGTGAGACCCAGTACTTC

v_call: TRBV4-1
j_call: TRBJ1-1
clone_size: .
d_call: .
cdr3_aa: CASSPGPDTEAFF
cdr3_nt: TGCGCCAGCAGTCCGGGTCCTGACACTGAAGCTTTCTTT

v_call: TRBV12-5
j_call: TRBJ2-7
clone_size: .
d_call: .
cdr3_aa: CASGLSDRPTYEQYF
cdr3_nt: TGTGCTAGTGGTCTATCCGACAGGCCGACCTACGAGCAGTACTTC

v_call: TRBV7-9
j_call: TRBJ2-7
clone_size: .
d_call: TRBD2
cdr3_aa: CASSPSRLAGSNEQYF
cdr3_nt: TGTGCCAGCAGCCCATCCAGACTAGCGGGAAGCAACGAGCAGTACTTC

v_call: TRBV4-1
j_call: TRBJ2-2
clone_size: .
d_call: TRBD2
cdr3_aa: CASTQVGLAGTGELFF
cdr3_nt: TGCGCCAGCACCCAAGTGGGACTAGCGGGAACCGGGGAGCTGTTTTTT

v_call: TRBV7-6
j_call: TRBJ2-1
clone_size: many
d_call: TRBD2
cdr3_aa: CASSKAGGPYNEQFF
cdr3_nt: TGTGCCAGCAGCAAAGCGGGAGGGCCCTACAATGAGCAGTTCTTC

v_call: TRBV11-2
j_call: TRBJ1-6
clone_size: many
d_call: .
cdr3_aa: CASSLLYGSYNSPLHF
cdr3_nt: TGTGCCAGCAGCTTACTATACGGGTCCTATAATTCACCCCTCCACTTT

v_call: TRBV11-2
j_call: TRBJ2-1
clone_size: .
d_call: .
cdr3_aa: CASSLGSDVNEHFF
cdr3_nt: TGTGCCAGCAGCTTGGGGTCCGACGTCAATGAGCACTTCTTC

v_call: TRBV19
j_call: TRBJ2-7
clone_size: few
d_call: .
cdr3_aa: CASSPQGAGAREQYF
cdr3_nt: TGTGCCAGTAGTCCCCAGGGGGCGGGAGCAAGGGAGCAGTACTTC

v_call: TRBV5-1
j_call: TRBJ1-1
clone_size: .
d_call: TRBD1
cdr3_aa: CASSSRDRASGNTEAFF
cdr3_nt: TGCGCCAGCAGCTCCCGGGACAGGGCCTCGGGGAACACTGAAGCTTTCTTT

v_call: TRBV7-2
j_call: TRBJ1-4
clone_size: many
d_call: TRBD1
cdr3_aa: CASSLDRGGEKLFF
cdr3_nt: TGTGCCAGCAGCCTAGACAGGGGTGGTGAAAAACTGTTTTTT

v_call: TRBV10-3
j_call: TRBJ2-7
clone_size: few
d_call: TRBD2
cdr3_aa: CAISEPSGINEQYF
cdr3_nt: TGTGCCATCAGTGAGCCTAGCGGGATAAACGAGCAGTACTTC

v_call: TRBV12-3/TRBV12-4
j_call: TRBJ1-1
clone_size: .
d_call: .
cdr3_aa: CASSLAGLRGGMTEAFF
cdr3_nt: TGTGCCAGCAGTTTAGCGGGACTCAGGGGAGGGATGACTGAAGCTTTCTTT

v_call: TRBV12-3/TRBV12-4
j_call: TRBJ2-7
clone_size: many
d_call: .
cdr3_aa: CASSLGETNEQYF
cdr3_nt: TGTGCCAGCAGTTTGGGGGAGACCAACGAGCAGTACTTC

v_call: TRBV3-1
j_call: TRBJ1-1
clone_size: many
d_call: .
cdr3_aa: CASSQRHDTEAFF
cdr3_nt: TGTGCCAGCAGCCAAAGACACGACACTGAAGCTTTCTTT

v_call: TRBV12-3/TRBV12-4
j_call: TRBJ2-6
clone_size: many
d_call: TRBD2
cdr3_aa: CAGGDSSGANVLTF
cdr3_nt: TGTGCTGGGGGGGATAGTTCTGGGGCCAACGTCCTGACTTTC

v_call: TRBV18
j_call: TRBJ1-6
clone_size: few
d_call: .
cdr3_aa: CASSPPARSSYNSPLHF
cdr3_nt: TGTGCCAGCTCACCACCCGCCCGAAGCTCCTATAATTCACCCCTCCACTTT

v_call: TRBV27
j_call: TRBJ1-2
clone_size: .
d_call: TRBD1
cdr3_aa: CASIRDRGYYGYTF
cdr3_nt: TGTGCCAGCATCCGGGACAGGGGTTACTATGGCTACACCTTC

v_call: TRBV6-5
j_call: TRBJ2-1
clone_size: many
d_call: TRBD2
cdr3_aa: CASSYRGGFNEQFF
cdr3_nt: TGTGCCAGCAGTTACCGGGGAGGGTTCAATGAGCAGTTCTTC

v_call: TRBV7-2
j_call: TRBJ1-4
clone_size: .
d_call: .
cdr3_aa: CASSLDVGEKLFF
cdr3_nt: TGTGCCAGCAGCTTAGACGTGGGAGAAAAACTGTTTTTT

v_call: TRBV7-2
j_call: TRBJ2-1
clone_size: .
d_call: TRBD1
cdr3_aa: CASSPTPAGQGANEQFF
cdr3_nt: TGTGCCAGCAGCCCAACTCCCGCGGGACAGGGGGCAAATGAGCAGTTCTTC

v_call: TRBV28
j_call: TRBJ2-5
clone_size: few
d_call: .
cdr3_aa: CASSPYSSGQETQYF
cdr3_nt: TGTGCCAGCAGTCCTTATTCGTCGGGCCAAGAGACCCAGTACTTC

v_call: TRBV12-3/TRBV12-4
j_call: TRBJ1-3
clone_size: once
d_call: .
cdr3_aa: CATSISSGNTIYF
cdr3_nt: TGTGCCACCTCGATAAGCTCTGGAAACACCATATATTTT

v_call: TRBV28
j_call: TRBJ1-2
clone_size: many
d_call: TRBD1
cdr3_aa: CASSPPQGEIPGYTF
cdr3_nt: TGTGCCAGCAGTCCACCACAGGGGGAGATCCCTGGCTACACCTTC

v_call: TRBV29-1
j_call: TRBJ2-3
clone_size: .
d_call: TRBD1
cdr3_aa: CSVSGGRPSTDTQYF
cdr3_nt: TGCAGCGTTTCAGGGGGCCGCCCCAGCACAGATACGCAGTATTTT

v_call: TRBV15
j_call: TRBJ2-3
clone_size: many
d_call: .
cdr3_aa: CATSRLGDTQYF
cdr3_nt: TGTGCCACCAGCAGACTGGGGGATACGCAGTATTTT

v_call: TRBV12-3/TRBV12-4
j_call: TRBJ1-3
clone_size: many
d_call: .
cdr3_aa: CASSEGNTIYF
cdr3_nt: TGTGCCAGCAGTGAAGGAAACACCATATATTTT

v_call: TRBV11-2
j_call: TRBJ2-1
clone_size: many
d_call: .
cdr3_aa: CASSWGPGRSSYNEQFF
cdr3_nt: TGTGCCAGCAGCTGGGGGCCGGGGAGGAGCTCCTACAATGAGCAGTTCTTC

v_call: TRBV20-1
j_call: TRBJ1-4
clone_size: .
d_call: .
cdr3_aa: CSASTNEKLFF
cdr3_nt: TGCAGTGCTAGCACTAATGAAAAACTGTTTTTT

v_call: TRBV6-2/TRBV6-3
j_call: TRBJ2-7
clone_size: .
d_call: .
cdr3_aa: CGSSQYGGSSYEQYF
cdr3_nt: TGTGGCAGCAGTCAGTACGGGGGAAGCTCCTACGAGCAGTACTTC

v_call: TRBV28
j_call: TRBJ2-5
clone_size: many
d_call: .
cdr3_aa: CASSLWGPQETQYF
cdr3_nt: TGTGCCAGCAGTTTATGGGGACCACAAGAGACCCAGTACTTC

v_call: TRBV11-2
j_call: TRBJ2-7
clone_size: many
d_call: TRBD1
cdr3_aa: CASSLFWDSSYEQYF
cdr3_nt: TGTGCCAGCAGCTTATTCTGGGACAGTTCCTACGAGCAGTACTTC

v_call: TRBV11-2
j_call: TRBJ2-1
clone_size: many
d_call: .
cdr3_aa: CASSLEDADEQFF
cdr3_nt: TGTGCCAGCAGCTTAGAGGACGCAGATGAGCAGTTCTTC

v_call: TRBV12-3/TRBV12-4
j_call: TRBJ2-1
clone_size: .
d_call: .
cdr3_aa: CASSLVSGLYNEQFF
cdr3_nt: TGTGCCAGCAGTTTAGTGTCAGGGCTCTACAATGAGCAGTTCTTC

v_call: TRBV3-1
j_call: TRBJ1-1
clone_size: many
d_call: .
cdr3_aa: CASSQLPDRGFEAFF
cdr3_nt: TGTGCCAGCAGCCAACTACCGGATAGGGGTTTTGAAGCTTTCTTT

v_call: TRBV29-1
j_call: TRBJ1-2
clone_size: .
d_call: .
cdr3_aa: CSVRTGTGNGYTF
cdr3_nt: TGCAGCGTTAGGACGGGAACAGGCAATGGCTACACCTTC

v_call: TRBV7-2
j_call: TRBJ2-7
clone_size: .
d_call: TRBD2
cdr3_aa: CASSPAGTSGRVEQYF
cdr3_nt: TGTGCCAGCAGCCCAGCTGGGACTAGCGGGAGGGTCGAGCAGTACTTC

v_call: TRBV18
j_call: TRBJ1-2
clone_size: .
d_call: TRBD1
cdr3_aa: CASSPGTGTEGYTF
cdr3_nt: TGTGCCAGCTCACCCGGGACAGGGACGGAGGGCTACACCTTC

v_call: TRBV10-2
j_call: TRBJ2-7
clone_size: .
d_call: .
cdr3_aa: CASCGTQSYEQYF
cdr3_nt: TGCGCCAGCTGTGGGACACAGTCCTACGAGCAGTACTTC

v_call: TRBV19
j_call: TRBJ2-6
clone_size: few
d_call: .
cdr3_aa: CASSIYDYGSGANVLTF
cdr3_nt: TGTGCCAGTAGTATTTATGACTACGGCTCTGGGGCCAACGTCCTGACTTTC

v_call: TRBV7-3
j_call: TRBJ2-3
clone_size: many
d_call: .
cdr3_aa: CASSPKQGSNTDTQYF
cdr3_nt: TGTGCCAGCAGCCCCAAACAGGGCTCCAACACAGATACGCAGTATTTT

v_call: TRBV6-1
j_call: TRBJ2-7
clone_size: many
d_call: TRBD2
cdr3_aa: CASSNRDYFYEQYF
cdr3_nt: TGTGCCAGCAGTAACCGGGACTATTTCTACGAGCAGTACTTC

v_call: TRBV6-2/TRBV6-3
j_call: TRBJ2-1
clone_size: few
d_call: .
cdr3_aa: CASSFQNLGGNEQFF
cdr3_nt: TGTGCCAGCAGTTTCCAGAATTTGGGTGGAAATGAGCAGTTCTTC